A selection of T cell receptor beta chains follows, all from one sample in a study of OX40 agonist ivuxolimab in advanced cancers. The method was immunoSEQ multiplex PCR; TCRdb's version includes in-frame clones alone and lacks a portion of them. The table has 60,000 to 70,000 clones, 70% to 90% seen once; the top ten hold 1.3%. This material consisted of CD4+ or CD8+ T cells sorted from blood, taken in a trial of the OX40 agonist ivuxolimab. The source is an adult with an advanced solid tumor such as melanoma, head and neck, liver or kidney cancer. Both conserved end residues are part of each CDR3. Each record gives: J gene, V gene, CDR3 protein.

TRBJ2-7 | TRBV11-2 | CASSFGGSYEQYF
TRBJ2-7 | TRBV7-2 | CASSYTSGGAAGGNEQYF
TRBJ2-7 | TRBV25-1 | CASSRSYEQYF
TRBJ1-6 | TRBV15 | CATSITPGQGRNSYNSPLHF
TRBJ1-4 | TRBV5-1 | CASSLVSPQEKLFF
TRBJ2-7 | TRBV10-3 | CAISEPGAYEQYF
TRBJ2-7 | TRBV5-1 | CASSRTGTVGYEQYF
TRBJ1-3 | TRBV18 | CASSPPLQGAKGNTIYF
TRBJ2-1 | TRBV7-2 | CASSHRAPPGNEQFF
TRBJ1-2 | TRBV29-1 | CSVERDGGYTF
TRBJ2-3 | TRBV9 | CASSVGPRDTQYF
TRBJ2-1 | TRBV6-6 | CASSYASGGGNEQFF
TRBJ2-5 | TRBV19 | CASSIFGQAPDQETQYF
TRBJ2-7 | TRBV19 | CASSIGGGGGEQYF
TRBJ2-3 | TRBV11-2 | CASSLTAGFTDTQYF
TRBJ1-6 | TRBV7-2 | CASRTGGGDSPLHF
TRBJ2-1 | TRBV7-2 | CASRRGGSSYNEQFF
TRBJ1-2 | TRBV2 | CASKRMGGYGYTF
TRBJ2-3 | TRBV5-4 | CASSLDRTSTDTQYF